The 9 T cell receptor beta chains presented below share a single source sample, sequenced in a study of metastatic and nonmetastatic thyroid tumors (TCRdb year 2020). Before undergoing thyroid surgery, none of the patients had been given any kind of treatment. The method behind the library was PCR. The run used an Illumina HiSeq 4000. Using fastp trimming at Q25 and MiXCR clonotype assembly, TCRdb reanalyzed the public sequencing data and kept in-frame beta chains. This sample comprises roughly 20,000 clones, under 25% of them detected only once. The ten largest clones add up to about 10% of the sample. Material for sequencing was tumor tissue. These receptors all come from a male donor with papillary thyroid cancer or a benign thyroid nodule (not recorded which). Some clones in this sample may be carry-over from other donors' samples.

Note on this clone: Since a much larger clone is just one base distant, this may be a read error. The chain is built from TRBV6-1 and TRBJ1-2; perhaps TRBD1 as D (6 bases). The CDR3 has 14 residues. Germline CDR1 MNHNS, CDR2 SASEGT. The CDR3 nucleotides are TGTGTCACCCAATCCACAGGGACGATCGCTTGCTGCACCTTC. Protein: CVTQSTGTIACCTF.

The V and J genes are TRBV20-1 and TRBJ2-7; D not resolved. V was pared by 3 bases and J by 2 bases, with 14 bases between. From germline, CDR1 is DFQATT and CDR2 SNEGSKA (reference sequence). The CDR3 is 14 amino acids. The CDR3 sequence: CSASGDMSTYEQYF. CDR3 nucleotide sequence: TGCAGTGCTAGCGGTGACATGTCCACCTACGAGCAGTACTTC.

This clone has at least ten counts. One base away lies a much larger clone, so this may be a sequencing read error. Since the CDR3 does not end with the conserved phenylalanine or tryptophan, this likely comes from a read error. V is TRBV19 and J is TRBJ2-7; 10 bases map to TRBD2. Per the germline V gene, CDR1 is LNHDA and CDR2 is SQIVND (reference sequence). The V segment lost 7 bases and the J segment 0 bases; nucleotides outside the gene matches: 6. The CDR3 loop spans 15 amino acids. The CDR3 spells CASKVSSGSSYEQYL. The CDR3 coding sequence is TGTGCCAGTAAGGTCTCTAGCGGGAGCTCCTACGAGCAGTACCTC.

CDR3: CASNERGDAYEQYF. The CDR3 DNA reads TGTGCCAGTAATGAGCGGGGGGATGCCTACGAGCAGTACTTC. V usage is TRBV9 and J usage is TRBJ2-7; 9 bases match TRBD2. This CDR3 is built from 14 residues. CDR1 and CDR2 (germline): SGDLS, YYNGEE. J lost 2 bases, V lost 8 bases, and 8 bases had no gene match. The full variable domain, with the rest looked up from reference TRBV9 and TRBJ2-7, is DSGVTQTPKHLITATGQRVTLRCSPRSGDLSVYWYQQSLDQGLQFLIQYYNGEERAKGNILERFSAQQFPDLHSELNLSSLELGDSALYFCASNERGDAYEQYFGPGTRLTVT.

This clone has a count of ten or more. The chain is built from TRBV19 and TRBJ2-6; 10 bases match TRBD1. The length of the CDR3 is 15 residues. Germline V gives CDR1 LNHDA, CDR2 SQIVND (reference sequence). V was clipped by 7 bases and J by 4 bases; unmatched bases: 4. Written as DNA, the CDR3 is TGTGCCAGTAAGGGACAGGGGTCAGGGGCCAACGTCCTGACTTTC. It yields the protein CASKGQGSGANVLTF.

The rearrangement uses TRBV7-9 and TRBJ2-5; TRBD2 matches 8 bases. After removal of 5 bases from V and 5 bases from J, the junction contained 16 bases not matched to a gene. The CDR3 spans 17 residues. Germline CDR1 SEHNR, CDR2 FQNEAQ (reference sequence). Written as DNA, the CDR3 is TGTGCCAGCAGCCTCGCCAGCGGGAGATGTCAGATGGAGACCCAGTACTTC. Its protein product is CASSLASGRCQMETQYF.

This clone was detected ten times or more. CDR3 loop: CASTRPDGAGYTF. CDR3 coding DNA: TGTGCCAGCACCCGCCCGGACGGCGCAGGCTACACCTTC. V usage is TRBV5-6 and J usage is TRBJ1-2, with unresolved D. Trimming pared 6 bases from V and 8 bases from J, leaving 17 bases between. The CDR3 is made up of 13 amino acids. CDR1 is SGHDT, CDR2 YYEEEE, per germline.

This clone was counted many times. The chain has TRBV20-1 and TRBJ2-3; weak D call: TRBD2 (5 bases). CDR1 is DFQATT and CDR2 is SNEGSKA in the germline V gene (reference sequence). The CDR3 has 15 amino acids. Trimming removed 2 bases from V and 2 bases from J, with 14 bases in between. The CDR3: CSARRPAEITDTQYF. The CDR3 DNA follows: TGCAGTGCTAGAAGGCCAGCGGAGATCACAGATACGCAGTATTTT.

This clone was observed many times. The chain carries TRBV29-1 and TRBJ1-1; no clear D. The germline V and J ends were trimmed by 7 bases and 1 base, with 13 bases remaining between them. The CDR3 length is 13 residues. The V gene's germline CDR1 is SQVTM and CDR2 ANQGSEA. The CDR3 reads CSDHNRRNTEAFF. The CDR3 DNA reads as TGCAGCGATCATAATAGACGGAACACTGAAGCTTTCTTT. The whole variable domain, filled in from reference TRBV29-1 and TRBJ1-1, reads SAVISQKPSRDICQRGTSLTIQCQVDSQVTMMFWYRQQPGQSLTLIATANQGSEATYESGFVIDKFPISRPNLTFSTLTVSNMSPEDSSIYLCSDHNRRNTEAFFGQGTRLTVV.